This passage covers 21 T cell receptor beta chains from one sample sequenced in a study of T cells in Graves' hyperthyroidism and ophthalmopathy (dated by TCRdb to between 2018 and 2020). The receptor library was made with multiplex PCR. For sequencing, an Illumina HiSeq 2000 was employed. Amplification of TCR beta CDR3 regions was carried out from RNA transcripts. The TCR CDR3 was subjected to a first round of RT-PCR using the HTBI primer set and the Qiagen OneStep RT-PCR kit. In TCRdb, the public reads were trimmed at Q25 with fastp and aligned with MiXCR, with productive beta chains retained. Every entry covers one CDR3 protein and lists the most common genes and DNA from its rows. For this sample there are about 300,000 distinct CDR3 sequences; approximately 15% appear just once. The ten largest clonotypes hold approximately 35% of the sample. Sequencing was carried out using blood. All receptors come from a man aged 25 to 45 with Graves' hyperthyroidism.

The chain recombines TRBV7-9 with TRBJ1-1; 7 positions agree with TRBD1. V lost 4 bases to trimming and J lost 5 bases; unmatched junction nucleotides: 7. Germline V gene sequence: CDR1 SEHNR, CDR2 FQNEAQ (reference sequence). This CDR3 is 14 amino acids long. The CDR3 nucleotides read TGTGCCAGCAGCTCCCCGACAGGGACGACTGAAGCTTTCTTT. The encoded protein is CASSSPTGTTEAFF. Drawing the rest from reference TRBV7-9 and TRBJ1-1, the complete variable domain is DTGVSQNPRHKITKRGQNVTFRCDPISEHNRLYWYRQTLGQGPEFLTYFQNEAQLEKSRLLSDRFSAERPKGSFSTLEIQRTEQGDSAMYLCASSSPTGTTEAFFGQGTRLTVV.

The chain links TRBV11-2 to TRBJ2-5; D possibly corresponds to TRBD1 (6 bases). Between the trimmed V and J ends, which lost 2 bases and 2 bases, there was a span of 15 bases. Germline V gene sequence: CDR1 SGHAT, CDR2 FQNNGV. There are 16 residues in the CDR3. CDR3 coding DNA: TGTGCCAGCAGCTTAACCCCCAGTCAGGGGCAAGAGACCCAGTACTTC. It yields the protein CASSLTPSQGQETQYF.

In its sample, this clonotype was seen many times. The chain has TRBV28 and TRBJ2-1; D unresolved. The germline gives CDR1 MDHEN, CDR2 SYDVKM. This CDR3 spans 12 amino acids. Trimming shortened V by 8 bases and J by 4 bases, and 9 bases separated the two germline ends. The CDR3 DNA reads TGTGCCAGCGGAGTGCAATACAATGAGCAGTTCTTC. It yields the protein CASGVQYNEQFF.

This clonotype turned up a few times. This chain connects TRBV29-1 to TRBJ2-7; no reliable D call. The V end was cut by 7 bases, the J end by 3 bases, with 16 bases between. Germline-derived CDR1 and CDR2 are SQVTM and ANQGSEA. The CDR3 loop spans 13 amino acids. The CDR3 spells CSGAEDPRYEQYF. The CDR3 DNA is TGCAGCGGCGCCGAAGACCCTCGCTACGAGCAGTACTTC.

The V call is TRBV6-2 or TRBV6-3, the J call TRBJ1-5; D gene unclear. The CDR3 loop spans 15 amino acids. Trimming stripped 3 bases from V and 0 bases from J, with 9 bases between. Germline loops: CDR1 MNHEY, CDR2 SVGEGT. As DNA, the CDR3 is TGTGCCAGCAGTTATAACACAGATAGCAATCAGCCCCAGCATTTT. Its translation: CASSYNTDSNQPQHF.

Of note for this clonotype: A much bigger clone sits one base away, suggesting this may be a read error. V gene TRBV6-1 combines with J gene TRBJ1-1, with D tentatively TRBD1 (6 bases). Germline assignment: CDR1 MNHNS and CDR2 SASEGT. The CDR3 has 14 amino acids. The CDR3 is CTSRRGQSNTEAFF. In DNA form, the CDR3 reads TGTACCAGCAGACGGGGGCAAAGCAACACTGAAGCTTTCTTT.

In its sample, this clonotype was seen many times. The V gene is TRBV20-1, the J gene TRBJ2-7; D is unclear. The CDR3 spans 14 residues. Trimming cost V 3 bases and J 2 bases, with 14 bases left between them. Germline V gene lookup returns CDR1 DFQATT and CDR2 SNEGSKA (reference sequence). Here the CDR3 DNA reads TGCAGTGCTAGTCCGGAGACGGCAACCTACGAGCAGTACTTC. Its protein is CSASPETATYEQYF.

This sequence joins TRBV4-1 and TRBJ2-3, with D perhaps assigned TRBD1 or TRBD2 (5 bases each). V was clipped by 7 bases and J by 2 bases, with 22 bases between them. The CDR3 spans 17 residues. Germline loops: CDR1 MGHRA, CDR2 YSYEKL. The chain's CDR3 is CASNGLQGGRYTDTQYF. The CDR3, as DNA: TGCGCCAGCAACGGACTTCAGGGCGGCCGGTACACAGATACGCAGTATTTT.

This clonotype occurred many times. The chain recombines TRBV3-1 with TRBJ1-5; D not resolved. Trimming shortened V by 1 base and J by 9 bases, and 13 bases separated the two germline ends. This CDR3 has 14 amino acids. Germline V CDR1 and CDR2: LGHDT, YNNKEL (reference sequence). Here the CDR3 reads CASSQAAGYRPQHF. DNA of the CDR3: TGTGCCAGCAGCCAAGCGGCGGGGTACCGGCCCCAGCATTTT.

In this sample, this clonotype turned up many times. This CDR3 reads CASSLYGSFAAFF. The CDR3 region has the DNA TGTGCCAGCAGCTTATACGGTTCGTTTGCGGCTTTCTTT. V and J are TRBV7-9 and TRBJ1-1, with D unresolved. CDR1 SEHNR and CDR2 FQNEAQ come from the germline V gene (reference sequence). The CDR3 length is 13 residues. Trimming cost V 2 bases and J 11 bases, with 15 bases left between them.

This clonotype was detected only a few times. This chain's CDR3 is CASSPGAVQETQYF. The CDR3 DNA reads TGTGCCAGCAGCCCCGGAGCGGTACAAGAGACCCAGTACTTC. The rearrangement uses TRBV11-2 and TRBJ2-5, with a possible D match to TRBD2 (5 bases). The V gene lost 5 bases and the J gene lost 2 bases, with 12 bases spanning the gap. The CDR3 runs 14 residues. CDR1 is SGHAT, CDR2 FQNNGV, per germline.

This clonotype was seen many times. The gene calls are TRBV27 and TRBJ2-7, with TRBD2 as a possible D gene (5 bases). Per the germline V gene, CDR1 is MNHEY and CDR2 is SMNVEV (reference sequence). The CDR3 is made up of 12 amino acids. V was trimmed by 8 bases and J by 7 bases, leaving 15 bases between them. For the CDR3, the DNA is TGTGCCAGCTGGGAGCTCCTAGGAGAGCAGTACTTC. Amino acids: CASWELLGEQYF.

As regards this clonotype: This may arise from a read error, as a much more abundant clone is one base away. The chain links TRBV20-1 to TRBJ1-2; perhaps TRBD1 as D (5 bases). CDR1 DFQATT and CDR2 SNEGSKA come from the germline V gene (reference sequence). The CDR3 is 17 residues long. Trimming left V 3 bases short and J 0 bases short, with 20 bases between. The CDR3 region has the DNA TGCAGTGCTAGTTTGACAAGGGGTGGTATTACTAACTATGGCTACACCTTC. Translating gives CSASLTRGGITNYGYTF.

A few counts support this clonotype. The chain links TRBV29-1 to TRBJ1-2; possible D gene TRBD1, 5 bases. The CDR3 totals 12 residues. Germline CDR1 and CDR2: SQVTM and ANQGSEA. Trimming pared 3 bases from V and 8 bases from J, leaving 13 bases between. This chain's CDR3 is CSVDEGLGGYTF. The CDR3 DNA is TGCAGCGTTGACGAGGGGCTTGGAGGCTACACCTTC.

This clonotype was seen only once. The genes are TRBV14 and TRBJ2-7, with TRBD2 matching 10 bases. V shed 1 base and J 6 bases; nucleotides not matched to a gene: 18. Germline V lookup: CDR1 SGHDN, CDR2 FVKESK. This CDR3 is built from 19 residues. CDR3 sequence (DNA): TGTGCCAGCAGCCAAGGACCGGTGGTAGCGGGAGGTTCCGTGGGCGAGCAGTACTTC. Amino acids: CASSQGPVVAGGSVGEQYF. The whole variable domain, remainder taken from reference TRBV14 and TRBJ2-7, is EAGVTQFPSHSVIEKGQTVTLRCDPISGHDNLYWYRRVMGKEIKFLLHFVKESKQDESGMPNNRFLAERTGGTYSTLKVQPAELEDSGVYFCASSQGPVVAGGSVGEQYFGPGTRLTVT.

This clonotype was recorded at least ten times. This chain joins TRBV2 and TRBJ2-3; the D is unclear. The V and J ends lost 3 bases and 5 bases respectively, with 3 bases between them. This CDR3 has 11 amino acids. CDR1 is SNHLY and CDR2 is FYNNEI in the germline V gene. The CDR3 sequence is CASSEEDTQYF. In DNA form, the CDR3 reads TGTGCCAGCAGTGAGGAAGATACGCAGTATTTT. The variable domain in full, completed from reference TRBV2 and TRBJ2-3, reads EPEVTQTPSHQVTQMGQEVILRCVPISNHLYFYWYRQILGQKVEFLVSFYNNEISEKSEIFDDQFSVERPDGSNFTLKIRSTKLEDSAMYFCASSEEDTQYFGPGTRLTVL.

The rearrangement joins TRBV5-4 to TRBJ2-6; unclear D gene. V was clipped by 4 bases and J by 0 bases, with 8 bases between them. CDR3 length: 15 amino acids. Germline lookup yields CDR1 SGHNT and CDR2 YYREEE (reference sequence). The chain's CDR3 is CASSQVGSGANVLTF. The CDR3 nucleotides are TGTGCCAGCAGCCAAGTCGGCTCTGGGGCCAACGTCCTGACTTTC.

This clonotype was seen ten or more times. The CDR3 bases are TGTGCCAGCAGCTCGACCTGGTGGTTCGGAGGCGGGGAGCTGTTTTTT. As protein: CASSSTWWFGGGELFF. The rearrangement uses TRBV11-3 and TRBJ2-2, with D possibly matching TRBD2 (5 bases). CDR1 is SGHNT and CDR2 is YENEEA in the germline V gene. V gave up 4 bases and J gave up 7 bases, with 19 bases separating them. The CDR3 spans 16 residues. The variable domain in full, with the rest retrieved from reference TRBV11-3 and TRBJ2-2, is EAGVVQSPRYKIIEKKQPVAFWCNPISGHNTLYWYLQNLGQGPELLIRYENEEAVDDSQLPKDRFSAERLKGVDSTLKIQPAELGDSAVYLCASSSTWWFGGGELFFGEGSRLTVL.

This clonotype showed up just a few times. CDR3 sequence: CASSGRTSYSNQPQHF. For the CDR3, the DNA is TGTGCCAGCAGTGGCCGGACAAGCTATAGCAATCAGCCCCAGCATTTT. V is TRBV12-3 or TRBV12-4 and J is TRBJ1-5, with D possibly being TRBD1 (5 bases). CDR3 length: 16 residues. V lost 5 bases and J 0 bases, leaving 14 bases between the germline ends.

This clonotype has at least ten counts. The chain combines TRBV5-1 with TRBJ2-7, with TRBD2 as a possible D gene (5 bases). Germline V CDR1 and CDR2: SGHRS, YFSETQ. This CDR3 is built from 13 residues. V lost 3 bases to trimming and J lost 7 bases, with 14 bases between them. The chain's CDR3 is CASSWDTRKEQYF. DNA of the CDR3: TGCGCCAGCAGCTGGGATACTAGAAAGGAGCAGTACTTC.

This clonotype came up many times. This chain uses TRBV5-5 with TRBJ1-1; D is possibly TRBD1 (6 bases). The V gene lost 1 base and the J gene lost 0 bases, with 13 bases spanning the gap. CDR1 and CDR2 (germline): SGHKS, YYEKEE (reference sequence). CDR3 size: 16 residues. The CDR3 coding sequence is TGTGCCAGCAGCTTGCGGACAGCCGATTTGAACACTGAAGCTTTCTTT. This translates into CASSLRTADLNTEAFF.